These 10 T cell receptor beta chains share one sample of origin, sequenced in a study of T cell repertoires in cytomegalovirus infection. TCRdb fed the reads into MiXCR, producing one record per CDR3 protein. The data show approximately 730,000 distinct CDR3 sequences, almost 30% seen once. Their recognized antigens are unknown. Sequencing used cultured CD8+ T cells from PBMCs, obtained from culture after CMV antigen stimulation. The receptor set was obtained from a human donor in good health (CMV status not recorded). Some clones in this sample may be carry-over from other donors' samples.

This clonotype was seen many times. The CDR3 DNA follows: TGTGCCAGCAGCTTAGTGGGGCCCAATTCACCCCTCCACTTT. Translated, it gives CASSLVGPNSPLHF. The chain links TRBV7-8 to TRBJ1-6; TRBD1 might be the D (5 bases). Between the trimmed V and J ends, which lost 1 base and 7 bases, there was a span of 8 bases. Germline-derived CDR1 and CDR2 are SGHVS and FQNEAQ. The CDR3 covers 14 residues.

The chain couples TRBV4-1 to TRBJ1-2; D is unclear. The CDR3 extends over 13 amino acids. Germline V lookup: CDR1 MGHRA, CDR2 YSYEKL. The V end was cut by 1 base, the J end by 4 bases, with 7 bases between. CDR3 in amino acids: CASSQAPGYGYTF. CDR3 DNA sequence: TGCGCCAGCAGCCAAGCTCCGGGCTATGGCTACACCTTC.

This clonotype was found a few times. The CDR3 DNA reads TGTGCCATCAGTGGTGGTACAGGGGGCCCTAACACTGAAGCTTTCTTT. Its protein is CAISGGTGGPNTEAFF. V usage is TRBV10-3 and J usage is TRBJ1-1; TRBD1 matches at 9 bases. Germline V gene lookup returns CDR1 ENHRY and CDR2 SYGVKD. After removal of 4 bases from V and 2 bases from J, the junction contained 8 bases not matched to a gene. The CDR3 has 16 amino acids.

This clonotype was observed a few times. The rearrangement links TRBV27 to TRBJ2-6; possible D gene TRBD1, 5 bases. CDR3 length: 17 amino acids. Germline V gives CDR1 MNHEY, CDR2 SMNVEV (reference sequence). V was pared by 2 bases and J by 0 bases, with 11 bases between. This chain's CDR3 is CASSLSDRLSGANVLTF. For the CDR3, the DNA is TGTGCCAGCAGTTTAAGTGACAGACTCTCTGGGGCCAACGTCCTGACTTTC.

This clonotype was counted at least ten times. The chain employs TRBV7-9 and TRBJ2-5; D perhaps matches TRBD1 (6 bases). The CDR3 sequence is 13 residues long. Looked up from germline, CDR1 is SEHNR and CDR2 is FQNEAQ (reference sequence). The germline V and J ends were trimmed by 5 bases and 5 bases, with 12 bases remaining between them. The CDR3 sequence: CASSPGQLETQYF. CDR3 nucleotide sequence: TGTGCCAGCAGCCCAGGACAGTTGGAGACCCAGTACTTC.

This clonotype was found many times. The chain joins TRBV7-9 to TRBJ2-7; D is unresolved. The CDR3 sequence is 17 residues long. CDR1 is SEHNR and CDR2 is FQNEAQ in the germline V gene (reference sequence). V was cut by 4 bases and J by 2 bases, with 21 bases left in between. This chain's CDR3 is CASSSRPNPRHPYEQYV. The CDR3 DNA sequence: TGTGCCAGCAGCTCCCGCCCAAACCCACGGCATCCCTACGAGCAGTACGTC.

As DNA, the CDR3 is TGCGCCAGCAGCCAAGAAGGCCCCCAAAGTGGCTACACCTTC. Protein sequence: CASSQEGPQSGYTF. This sequence joins TRBV4-1 and TRBJ1-2, with unresolved D. Trimming left V 0 bases short and J 7 bases short, with 12 bases between. There are 14 residues in the CDR3. Germline CDR1 and CDR2: MGHRA and YSYEKL.

This chain connects TRBV5-6 to TRBJ2-1; D perhaps matches TRBD1 (6 bases). The CDR3 has 13 residues. V was shortened by 3 bases and J by 10 bases, with 14 bases between the two germline ends. CDR1 is SGHDT and CDR2 is YYEEEE in the germline V gene. CDR3 amino acids: CASSSNDRMEQFF. CDR3 in DNA: TGTGCCAGCAGCTCCAATGACAGGATGGAGCAGTTCTTC. The whole variable domain, filled in from reference TRBV5-6 and TRBJ2-1, reads DAGVTQSPTHLIKTRGQQVTLRCSPKSGHDTVSWYQQALGQGPQFIFQYYEEEERQRGNFPDRFSGHQFPNYSSELNVNALLLGDSALYLCASSSNDRMEQFFGPGTRLTVL.

The chain has TRBV19 and TRBJ1-4; D unclear. V lost 6 bases to trimming and J lost 6 bases, with 14 bases between them. The germline gives CDR1 LNHDA, CDR2 SQIVND (reference sequence). This CDR3 has 14 residues. The CDR3 sequence: CASREFGSDEKLFF. The CDR3 DNA reads TGTGCCAGTAGGGAGTTTGGCAGTGATGAAAAACTGTTTTTT.

The rearrangement joins TRBV7-6 to TRBJ2-1; 8 nucleotides line up with TRBD2. Germline loops: CDR1 SGHVS, CDR2 FNYEAQ. V was clipped by 4 bases and J by 7 bases; unmatched bases: 9. This CDR3 has 15 residues. Written as DNA, the CDR3 is TGTGCCAGCAGCTCCACAGCGGGGGAGCAAAATGAGCAGTTCTTC. This gives the protein CASSSTAGEQNEQFF.